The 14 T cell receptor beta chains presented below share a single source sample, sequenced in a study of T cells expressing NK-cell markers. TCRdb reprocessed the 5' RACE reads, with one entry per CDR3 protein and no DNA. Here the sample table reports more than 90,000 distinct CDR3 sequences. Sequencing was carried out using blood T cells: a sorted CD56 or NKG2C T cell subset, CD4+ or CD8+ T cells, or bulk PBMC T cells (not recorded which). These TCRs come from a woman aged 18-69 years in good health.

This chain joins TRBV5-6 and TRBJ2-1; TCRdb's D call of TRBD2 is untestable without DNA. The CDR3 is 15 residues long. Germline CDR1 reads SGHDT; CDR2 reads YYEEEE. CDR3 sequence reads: CASSLQRGGHNEQFF.

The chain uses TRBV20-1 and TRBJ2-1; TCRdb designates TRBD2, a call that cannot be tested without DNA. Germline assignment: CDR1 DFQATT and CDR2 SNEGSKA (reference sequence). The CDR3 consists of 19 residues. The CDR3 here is CSARAASGRVLSSYNEQFF.

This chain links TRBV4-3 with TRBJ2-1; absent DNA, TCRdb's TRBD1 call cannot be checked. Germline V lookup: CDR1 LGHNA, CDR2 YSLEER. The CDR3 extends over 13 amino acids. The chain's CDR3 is CASSPPGVGEQFF.

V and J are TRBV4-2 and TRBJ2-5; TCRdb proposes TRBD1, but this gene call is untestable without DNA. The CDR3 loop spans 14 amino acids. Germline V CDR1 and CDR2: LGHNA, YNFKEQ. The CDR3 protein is CASSQGHSQETQYF.

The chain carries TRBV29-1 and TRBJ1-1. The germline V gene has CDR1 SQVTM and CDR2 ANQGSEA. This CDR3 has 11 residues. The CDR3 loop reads CSGYTDTEAFF. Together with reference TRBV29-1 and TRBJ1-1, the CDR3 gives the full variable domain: SAVISQKPSRDICQRGTSLTIQCQVDSQVTMMFWYRQQPGQSLTLIATANQGSEATYESGFVIDKFPISRPNLTFSTLTVSNMSPEDSSIYLCSGYTDTEAFFGQGTRLTVV.

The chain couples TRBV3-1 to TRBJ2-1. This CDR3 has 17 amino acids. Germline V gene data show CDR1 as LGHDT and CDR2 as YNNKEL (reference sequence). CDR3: CASSQDIGDLSYNEQFF.

The CDR3: CASSAGGSGGGETQYF. This chain joins TRBV9 and TRBJ2-5; with no DNA, the TCRdb D assignment of TRBD1 cannot be verified. CDR3 length: 16 amino acids. Germline V gene sequence: CDR1 SGDLS, CDR2 YYNGEE.

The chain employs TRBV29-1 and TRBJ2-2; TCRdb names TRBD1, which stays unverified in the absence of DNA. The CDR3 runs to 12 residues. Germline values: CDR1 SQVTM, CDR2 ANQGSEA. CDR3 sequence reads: CSVSTGVGELFF.

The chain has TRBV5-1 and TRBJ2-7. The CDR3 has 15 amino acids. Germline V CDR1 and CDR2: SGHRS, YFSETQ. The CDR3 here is CASSLARVTTYEQYF.

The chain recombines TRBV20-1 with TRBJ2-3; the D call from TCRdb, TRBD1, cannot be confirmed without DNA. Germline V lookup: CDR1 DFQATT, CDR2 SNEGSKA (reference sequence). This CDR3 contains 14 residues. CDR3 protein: CSATQLVGGDTQYF.

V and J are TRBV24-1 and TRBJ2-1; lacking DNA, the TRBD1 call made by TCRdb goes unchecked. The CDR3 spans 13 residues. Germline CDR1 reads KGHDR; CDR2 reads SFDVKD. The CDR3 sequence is CATRGTGRDEQFF.

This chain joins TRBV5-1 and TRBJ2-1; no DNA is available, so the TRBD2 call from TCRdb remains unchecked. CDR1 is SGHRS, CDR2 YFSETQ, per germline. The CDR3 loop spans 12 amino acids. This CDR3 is CASSWRNNEQFF.

This chain's CDR3 is CASSSLRDSSYEQYF. This sequence joins TRBV28 and TRBJ2-7; checking the TCRdb D call of TRBD1 is not possible without DNA. The CDR3 extends over 15 amino acids. In germline, CDR1 is MDHEN, CDR2 SYDVKM.

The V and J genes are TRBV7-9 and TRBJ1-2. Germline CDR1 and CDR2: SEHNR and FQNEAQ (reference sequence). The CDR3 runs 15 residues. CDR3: CASSGTSHLTYGYTF.